This T cell receptor beta chain was obtained from a study of blood T cell repertoires in COVID-19. V dropped 3 bases and J dropped 4 bases, with 11 bases sitting between them. The germline V gene encodes CDR1 GTSNPN and CDR2 SVGIG (reference sequence). This CDR3 has 13 residues. The repertoire was sequenced with immunoSEQ multiplex PCR; TCRdb's copy has only in-frame clones and lacks some. This repertoire shows about 210,000 clones, about 85% found once; its top ten account for 0.72%. The J gene is TRBJ2-3, the V gene TRBV30; a possible D gene is TRBD1 (6 bases). The clonotype originates from a middle-aged man with acute or convalescent COVID-19. Material: peripheral blood. CDR3 in DNA: TGTGCCTGGAGCACCAGGGGACCAGATACGCAGTATTTT. Translating it yields CAWSTRGPDTQYF.